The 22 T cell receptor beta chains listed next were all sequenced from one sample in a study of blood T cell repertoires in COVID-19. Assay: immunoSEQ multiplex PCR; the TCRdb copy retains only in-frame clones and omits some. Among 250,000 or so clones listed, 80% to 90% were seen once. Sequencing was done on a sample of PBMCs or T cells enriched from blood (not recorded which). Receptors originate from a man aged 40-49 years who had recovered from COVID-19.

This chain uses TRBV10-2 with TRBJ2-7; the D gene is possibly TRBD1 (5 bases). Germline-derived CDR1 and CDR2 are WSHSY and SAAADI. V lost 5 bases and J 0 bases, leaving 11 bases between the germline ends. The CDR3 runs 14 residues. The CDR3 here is CASSWGLSSYEQYF. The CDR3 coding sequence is TGCGCCAGCAGTTGGGGCCTAAGCTCCTACGAGCAGTACTTC.

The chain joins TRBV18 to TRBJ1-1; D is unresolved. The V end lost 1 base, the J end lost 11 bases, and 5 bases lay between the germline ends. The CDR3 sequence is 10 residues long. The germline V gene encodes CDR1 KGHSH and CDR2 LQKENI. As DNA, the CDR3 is TGTGCCAGCTCACCACGAGGGGCTTTCTTT. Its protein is CASSPRGAFF.

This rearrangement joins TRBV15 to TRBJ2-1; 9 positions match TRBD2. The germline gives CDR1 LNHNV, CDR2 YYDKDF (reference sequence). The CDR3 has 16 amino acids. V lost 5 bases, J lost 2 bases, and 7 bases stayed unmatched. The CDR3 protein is CATSPKGGGAYNEQFF. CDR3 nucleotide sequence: TGTGCCACCAGCCCTAAGGGCGGGGGGGCCTACAATGAGCAGTTCTTC.

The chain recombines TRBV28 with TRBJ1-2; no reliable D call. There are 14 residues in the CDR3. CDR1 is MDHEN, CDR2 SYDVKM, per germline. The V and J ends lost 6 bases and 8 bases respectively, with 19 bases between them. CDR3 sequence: CASREGGGIEGYTF. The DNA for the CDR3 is TGTGCCAGCAGAGAGGGTGGTGGGATTGAAGGCTACACCTTC.

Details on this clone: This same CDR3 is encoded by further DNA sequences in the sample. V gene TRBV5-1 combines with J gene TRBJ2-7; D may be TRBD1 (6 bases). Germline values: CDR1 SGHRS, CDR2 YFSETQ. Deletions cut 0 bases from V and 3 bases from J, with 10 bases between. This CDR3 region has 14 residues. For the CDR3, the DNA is TGCGCCAGCAGCTTGGTACAGGGTCGCTACGAGCAGTACTTC. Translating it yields CASSLVQGRYEQYF.

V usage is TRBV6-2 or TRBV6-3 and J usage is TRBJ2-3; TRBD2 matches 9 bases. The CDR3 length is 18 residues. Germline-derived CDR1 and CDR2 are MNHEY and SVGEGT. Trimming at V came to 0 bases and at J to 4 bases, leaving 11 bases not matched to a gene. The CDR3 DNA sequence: TGTGCCAGCAGTTACTCGTATCATCCAGCGGGAGGAGCAGATACGCAGTATTTT. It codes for CASSYSYHPAGGADTQYF.

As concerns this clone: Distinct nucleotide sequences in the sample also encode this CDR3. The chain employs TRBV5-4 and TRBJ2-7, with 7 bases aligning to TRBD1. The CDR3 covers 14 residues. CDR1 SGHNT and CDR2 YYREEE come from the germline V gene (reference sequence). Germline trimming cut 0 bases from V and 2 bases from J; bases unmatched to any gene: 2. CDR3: CASSLEQGPYEQYF. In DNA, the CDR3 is TGTGCCAGCAGCTTGGAACAGGGGCCCTACGAGCAGTACTTC.

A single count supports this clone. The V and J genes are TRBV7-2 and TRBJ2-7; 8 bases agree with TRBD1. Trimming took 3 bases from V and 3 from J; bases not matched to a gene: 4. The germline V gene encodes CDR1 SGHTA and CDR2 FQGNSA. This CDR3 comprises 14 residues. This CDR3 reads CASSFGQGYYEQYF. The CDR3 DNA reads TGTGCCAGCAGCTTCGGACAGGGATACTACGAGCAGTACTTC. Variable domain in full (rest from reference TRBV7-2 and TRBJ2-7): GAGVSQSPSNKVTEKGKDVELRCDPISGHTALYWYRQSLGQGLEFLIYFQGNSAPDKSGLPSDRFSAERTGGSVSTLTIQRTQQEDSAVYLCASSFGQGYYEQYFGPGTRLTVT.

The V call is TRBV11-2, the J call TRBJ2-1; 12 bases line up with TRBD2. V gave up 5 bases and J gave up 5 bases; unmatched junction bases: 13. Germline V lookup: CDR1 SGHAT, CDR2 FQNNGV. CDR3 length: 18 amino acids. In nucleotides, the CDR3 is TGTGCCAGCAGCGTCCGACTAGCGGGAGCCTTAATTAACAATGAGCAGTTCTTC. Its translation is CASSVRLAGALINNEQFF.

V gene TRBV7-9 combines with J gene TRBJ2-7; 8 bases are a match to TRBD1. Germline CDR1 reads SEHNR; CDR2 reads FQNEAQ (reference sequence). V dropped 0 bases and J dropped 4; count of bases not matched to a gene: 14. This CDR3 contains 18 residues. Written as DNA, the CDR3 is TGTGCCAGCAGCTTAGCGAGCGGAGCAGGGGGCAGGCGATACGAGCAGTACTTC. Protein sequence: CASSLASGAGGRRYEQYF.

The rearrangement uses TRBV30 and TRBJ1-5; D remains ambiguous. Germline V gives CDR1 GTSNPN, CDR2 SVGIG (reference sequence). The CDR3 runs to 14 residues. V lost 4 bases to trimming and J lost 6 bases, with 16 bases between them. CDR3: CAWMSGGLGQPQHF. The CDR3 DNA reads TGTGCCTGGATGTCCGGCGGTTTGGGTCAGCCCCAGCATTTT.

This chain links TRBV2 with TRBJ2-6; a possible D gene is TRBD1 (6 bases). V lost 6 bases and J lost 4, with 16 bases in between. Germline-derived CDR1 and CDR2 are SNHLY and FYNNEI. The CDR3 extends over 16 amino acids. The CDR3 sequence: CASSPLTGLGANVLTF. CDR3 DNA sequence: TGTGCCAGCAGCCCCCTTACAGGGCTCGGGGCCAACGTCCTGACTTTC.

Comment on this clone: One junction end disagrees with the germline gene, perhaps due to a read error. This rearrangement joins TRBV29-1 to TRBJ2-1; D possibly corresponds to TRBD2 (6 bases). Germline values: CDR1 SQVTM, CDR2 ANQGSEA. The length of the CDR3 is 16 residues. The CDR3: CSVEGQRRVSYNEQFF. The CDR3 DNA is TGCAGCGTCGAAGGCCAGCGGAGGGTCTCCTACAATGAGCAGTTCTTC.

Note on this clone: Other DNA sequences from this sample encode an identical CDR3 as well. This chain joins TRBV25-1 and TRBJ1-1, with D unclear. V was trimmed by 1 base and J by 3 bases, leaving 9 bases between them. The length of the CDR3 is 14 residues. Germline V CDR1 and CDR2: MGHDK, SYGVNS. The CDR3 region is CASSEFADYTEAFF. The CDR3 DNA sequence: TGTGCCAGCAGTGAATTTGCCGACTACACTGAAGCTTTCTTT.

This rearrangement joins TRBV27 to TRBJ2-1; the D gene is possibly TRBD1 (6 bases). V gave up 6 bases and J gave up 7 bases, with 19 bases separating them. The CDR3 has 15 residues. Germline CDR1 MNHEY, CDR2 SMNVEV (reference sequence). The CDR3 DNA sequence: TGTGCCAGCAGCCCCACAGGGAATAGCCTAAATGAGCAGTTCTTC. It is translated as CASSPTGNSLNEQFF.

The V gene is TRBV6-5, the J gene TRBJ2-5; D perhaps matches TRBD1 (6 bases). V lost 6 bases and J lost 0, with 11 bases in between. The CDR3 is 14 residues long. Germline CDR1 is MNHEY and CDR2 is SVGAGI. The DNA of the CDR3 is TGTGCCAGCAGGGCCACAGGGTACCAAGAGACCCAGTACTTC. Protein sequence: CASRATGYQETQYF.

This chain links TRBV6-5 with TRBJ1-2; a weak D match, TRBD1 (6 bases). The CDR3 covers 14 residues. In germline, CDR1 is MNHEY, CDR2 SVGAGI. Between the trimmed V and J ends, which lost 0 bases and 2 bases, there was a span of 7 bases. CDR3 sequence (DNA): TGTGCCAGCAGTTACTCCGGGACAAACTATGGCTACACCTTC. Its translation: CASSYSGTNYGYTF.

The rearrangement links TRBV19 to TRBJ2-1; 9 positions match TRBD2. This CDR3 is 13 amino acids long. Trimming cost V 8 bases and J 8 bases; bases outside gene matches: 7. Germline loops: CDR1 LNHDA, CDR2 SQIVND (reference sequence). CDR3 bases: TGTGCCAGTCGAGTAGCGGGGGAGGATGAGCAGTTCTTC. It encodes CASRVAGEDEQFF. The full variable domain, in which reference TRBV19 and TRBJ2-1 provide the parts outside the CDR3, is DGGITQSPKYLFRKEGQNVTLSCEQNLNHDAMYWYRQDPGQGLRLIYYSQIVNDFQKGDIAEGYSVSREKKESFPLTVTSAQKNPTAFYLCASRVAGEDEQFFGPGTRLTVL.

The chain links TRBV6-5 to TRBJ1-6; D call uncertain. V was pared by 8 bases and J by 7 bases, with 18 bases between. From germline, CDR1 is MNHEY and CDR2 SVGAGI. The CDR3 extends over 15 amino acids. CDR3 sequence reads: CASGRLESINSPLHF. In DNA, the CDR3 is TGTGCCAGCGGGAGGCTGGAATCGATCAATTCACCCCTCCACTTT.

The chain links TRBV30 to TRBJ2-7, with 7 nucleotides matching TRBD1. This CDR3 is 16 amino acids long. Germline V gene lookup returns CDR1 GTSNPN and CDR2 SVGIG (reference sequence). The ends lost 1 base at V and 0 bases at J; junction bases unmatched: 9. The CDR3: CAWSAYRGVSSYEQYF. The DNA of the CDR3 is TGTGCCTGGAGTGCCTACAGGGGAGTCTCCTCCTACGAGCAGTACTTC.

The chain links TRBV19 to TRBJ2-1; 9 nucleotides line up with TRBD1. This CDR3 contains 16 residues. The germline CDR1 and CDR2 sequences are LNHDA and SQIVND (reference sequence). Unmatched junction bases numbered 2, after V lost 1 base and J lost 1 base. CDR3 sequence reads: CASSIGDRGSYNEQFF. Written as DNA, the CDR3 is TGTGCCAGTAGTATAGGCGACAGGGGGTCCTACAATGAGCAGTTCTTC.

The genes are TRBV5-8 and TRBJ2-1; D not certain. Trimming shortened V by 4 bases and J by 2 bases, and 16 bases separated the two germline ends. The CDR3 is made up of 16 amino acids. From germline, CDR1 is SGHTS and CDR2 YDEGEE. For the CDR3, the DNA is TGTGCCAGCAGCCCCCTTCTCGCCTACCCCTACAATGAGCAGTTCTTC. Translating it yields CASSPLLAYPYNEQFF.